The clone carrying this T cell receptor (beta chain) came up a few times. TCRdb processed the 5' RACE reads anew with MiXCR; each CDR3 protein has one entry. The sample carries 400,000 or so distinct CDR3 sequences, 15% to 25% recorded once. Germline V gene data show CDR1 as SGHTA and CDR2 as FQGNSA. The CDR3 covers 21 residues. The junction had 19 bases not matched to a gene; V was cut back by 0 bases and J by 3 bases. These data come from a study of T-cell memory formation after mild COVID-19. Turning to the study itself: Clusters were largely donor specific.

The chain couples TRBV7-2 to TRBJ1-5, with TRBD1 matching over 8 bases. The TCR sequence derives from an adult woman who had mild COVID-19 (a few samples of this study predate the infection). Cell type and time point are not known. The sequencing input was PBMCs or a T cell subset sorted from them (not recorded which). The chain's CDR3 is CASSLAVGQETSVWANQPQHF. The DNA for the CDR3 is TGTGCCAGCAGCTTAGCTGTGGGACAGGAGACTAGCGTCTGGGCCAATCAGCCCCAGCATTTT.